Sequencing of this T cell receptor beta chain was carried out in a study of CD8+ T cells in alopecia areata. General study findings and limits: Scalp samples also yield sequences from resident alphabeta T cells of normal skin. TCR sharing was clearer in mice than between patients, perhaps partly owing to patient HLA diversity.

The CDR3 runs 15 residues. Unmatched junction bases numbered 2, after V lost 4 bases and J lost 1 base. Germline V gives CDR1 LGHNA, CDR2 YSYQKL. Sorting of pooled cutaneous lymph node cells used CD4, CD8alpha, NKG2D, NKG2ACE and other markers. This clone was counted between two and nine times. Its antigen remains unknown. The gene symbols are mouse symbols. The read ends 4 residues before the CDR3 terminus; that terminus is restored from the germline J gene. RNA extraction and reverse transcription yielded cDNA as sequencing template. Clones were sequenced by immunoSEQ multiplex PCR, and TCRdb holds only the in-frame ones, with some missing. This sample has about 300,000 clones and no singletons, with 1.2% in the ten largest.

The chain combines TRBV2 with TRBJ2-1; 9 bases align to TRBD2. This sequence originates from a C3H/HeJ mouse with alopecia areata. This mouse strain has H2-k as its MHC haplotype. The sequencing input was CD4+ T cells sorted from a lymph node. The chain's CDR3 is CASSLGLGNYAEQFF. CDR3 DNA (partial): TGTGCCAGCAGCCTCGGACTGGGGAACTATGCT.